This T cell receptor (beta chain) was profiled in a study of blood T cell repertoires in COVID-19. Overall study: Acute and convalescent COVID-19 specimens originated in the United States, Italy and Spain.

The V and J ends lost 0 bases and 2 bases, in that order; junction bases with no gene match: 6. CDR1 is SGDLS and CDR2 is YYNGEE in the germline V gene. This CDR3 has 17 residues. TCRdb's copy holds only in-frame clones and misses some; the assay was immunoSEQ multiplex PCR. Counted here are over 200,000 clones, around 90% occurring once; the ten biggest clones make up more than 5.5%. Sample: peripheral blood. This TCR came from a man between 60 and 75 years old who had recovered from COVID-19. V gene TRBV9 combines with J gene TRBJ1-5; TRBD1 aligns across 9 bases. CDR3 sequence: CASSVGTGVGGNQPQHF. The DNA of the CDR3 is TGTGCCAGCAGCGTAGGGACAGGGGTTGGGGGCAATCAGCCCCAGCATTTT.